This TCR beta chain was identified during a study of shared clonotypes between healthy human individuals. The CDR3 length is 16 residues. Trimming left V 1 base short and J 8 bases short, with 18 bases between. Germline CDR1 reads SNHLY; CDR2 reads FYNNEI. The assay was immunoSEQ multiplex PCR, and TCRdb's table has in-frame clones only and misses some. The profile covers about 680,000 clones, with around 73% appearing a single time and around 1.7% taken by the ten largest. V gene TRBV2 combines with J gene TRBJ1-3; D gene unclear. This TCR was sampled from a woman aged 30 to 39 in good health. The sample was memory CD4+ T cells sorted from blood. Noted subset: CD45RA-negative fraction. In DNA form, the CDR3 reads TGTGCCAGCAGTGAAGTTGGAGCCCGGTTCGAATACACCATATATTTT. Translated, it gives CASSEVGARFEYTIYF.